The TCR delta chain under discussion was sequenced for a study of gamma-delta chains in newborns, infants, children (dated by TCRdb to the late 2010s). Study-wide context: According to the title of the study, polyclonal expansion of innate gammadelta T cells immediately after birth is driven by microbial exposure. The study examined the way microbial exposure affected innate gammadelta T cell populations in human newborns right after birth.

From V the trimming removes 5 bases and from J it removes 0 bases, while the gene matches leave 32 bases of the junction unaccounted for. The germline V gene (reference sequence) provides CDR1 TVYSNPD and CDR2 GDNSRS. There are 22 amino acids in the CDR3, from cysteine to phenylalanine inclusive. The CDR3 DNA has 66 bases and is translated from base 1. This sample was sequenced with an Illumina MiSeq. Clones were re-identified by TCRdb from the public reads with CATT, and rows with the same DNA were merged. The sample table lists 8,500 to 13,000 delta-chain clones, approximately 9.1% of them with a count of one. The ten largest clonotypes hold roughly 8.6% of the sample. The table lists this clone with a few counts. The antigen this receptor binds is unknown. Nothing much larger sits one base from this clone, and base qualities are not available.

The specimen was blood. The receptor comes from a child who was a newborn, infant or young child, either healthy, febrile or measles-vaccinated (not recorded which). The chain links TRDV3 with TRDJ1, with 8 bases aligning to TRDD3. The CDR3 protein is CATGENLLRTTTGGGYTDKLIF. The base sequence is TGTGCCACCGGGGAAAATCTCCTCCGTACTACGACTGGGGGCGGGTACACCGATAAACTCATCTTT.